The 20 T cell receptor beta chains in this list originate from one sample, sequenced in a study of synovial regulatory T cells in juvenile arthritis. Data came from immunoSEQ multiplex PCR; TCRdb stores just in-frame clones and leaves some out. The table lists approximately 10,000 clones. The specimen was Treg cells from blood. Subset here: remaining (HLA-DR-negative) circulating blood Treg cells. The receptors originated from a donor aged 2-35 years with juvenile idiopathic arthritis.

The chain employs TRBV10-3 and TRBJ2-3; the D gene TCRdb calls, TRBD1, cannot be checked with no DNA. CDR3 length: 15 amino acids. The protein alone is recorded here. The germline gives CDR1 ENHRY, CDR2 SYGVKD. CDR3 in amino acids: CAISNTEINTDTQYF.

This chain uses TRBV19 with TRBJ1-4. Germline V gene data show CDR1 as LNHDA and CDR2 as SQIVND (reference sequence). The CDR3 runs 12 residues. Nucleotide data are not available. The chain's CDR3 is CASRGTNEKLFF.

The chain has TRBV7-3 and TRBJ1-5. CDR3 length: 14 residues. The DNA is not on file. Germline values: CDR1 SGHTA, CDR2 FQGTGA. The CDR3 is CASGGEVGYQPQHF.

The CDR3: CASKISGRVSGELFF. The chain joins TRBV6-6 to TRBJ2-2; TCRdb proposes TRBD2, but this gene call is untestable without DNA. The CDR3 is 15 residues long. Only the protein is available. Per the germline V gene, CDR1 is MNHNY and CDR2 is SVGAGI (reference sequence).

This chain links TRBV2 with TRBJ1-2. The CDR3 consists of 13 residues. The protein alone is recorded here. Germline loops: CDR1 SNHLY, CDR2 FYNNEI. Here the CDR3 reads CASSRRTDYGYTF.

This chain links TRBV28 with TRBJ1-4; TCRdb's D gene call, TRBD1, goes unchecked for lack of DNA. There are 14 residues in the CDR3. Nucleotide data are not available. Germline V CDR1 and CDR2: MDHEN, SYDVKM. The CDR3 loop reads CASSRQGRSEKLFF.

The chain joins TRBV5-1 to TRBJ2-1; TCRdb reports TRBD2, a call that lacks DNA to check it against. Per the germline V gene, CDR1 is SGHRS and CDR2 is YFSETQ. The CDR3 consists of 14 residues. No DNA accompanies this entry. The chain's CDR3 is CASSLKAGRNEQFF.

The chain is built from TRBV15 and TRBJ1-2. The CDR3 sequence is 14 residues long. No DNA is listed. Germline V gives CDR1 LNHNV, CDR2 YYDKDF (reference sequence). CDR3 amino acids: CATSRDVSPYGYTF.

V is TRBV11-3 and J is TRBJ2-1; the D call of TRBD1 rests on TCRdb alone, since no DNA is present to check it. Germline V gene data show CDR1 as SGHNT and CDR2 as YENEEA. The CDR3 extends over 12 amino acids. No DNA accompanies this entry. This CDR3 is CASSGPGDEQFF.

The chain couples TRBV19 to TRBJ1-1; the D call from TCRdb, TRBD1, cannot be confirmed without DNA. Germline V CDR1 and CDR2: LNHDA, SQIVND (reference sequence). The CDR3 contains 14 residues. There is no recorded DNA. The CDR3 spells CAPLRGGRNTEAFF.

V gene TRBV2 combines with J gene TRBJ2-7; TCRdb's D gene call, TRBD2, goes unchecked for lack of DNA. The CDR3 is made up of 16 amino acids. Only the protein sequence is given. Per the germline V gene, CDR1 is SNHLY and CDR2 is FYNNEI. The CDR3 sequence is CASSEARRVSSYEQYF.

This chain connects TRBV5-4 to TRBJ2-7; TCRdb outputs TRBD2, but without DNA this stays unchecked. The CDR3 spans 15 residues. No DNA was logged. Germline assignment: CDR1 SGHNT and CDR2 YYREEE (reference sequence). CDR3 sequence: CASSLLAGPSYEQYF.

The gene calls are TRBV28 and TRBJ2-6; the D call of TRBD2 rests on TCRdb alone, since no DNA is present to check it. CDR1 and CDR2 from the germline V gene are MDHEN and SYDVKM. The CDR3 is made up of 15 amino acids. DNA is not recorded here. The CDR3 is CASSLGSSGANVLTF.

The V call is TRBV5-1, the J call TRBJ1-1. The CDR3 has 14 amino acids. No DNA was logged. The germline CDR1 and CDR2 sequences are SGHRS and YFSETQ. The CDR3 reads CASSQPLPNTEAFF. Drawing the rest from reference TRBV5-1 and TRBJ1-1, the complete variable domain is KAGVTQTPRYLIKTRGQQVTLSCSPISGHRSVSWYQQTPGQGLQFLFEYFSETQRNKGNFPGRFSGRQFSNSRSEMNVSTLELGDSALYLCASSQPLPNTEAFFGQGTRLTVV.

The rearrangement joins TRBV18 to TRBJ1-1; TCRdb's assignment of TRBD1 cannot be checked, as there is no DNA. Germline V gene sequence: CDR1 KGHSH, CDR2 LQKENI. The CDR3 length is 14 residues. DNA for this receptor is not on file. The CDR3 spells CASSHRGRSTEAFF. The whole variable domain, filled in from reference TRBV18 and TRBJ1-1, reads NAGVMQNPRHLVRRRGQEARLRCSPMKGHSHVYWYRQLPEEGLKFMVYLQKENIIDESGMPKERFSAEFPKEGPSILRIQQVVRGDSAAYFCASSHRGRSTEAFFGQGTRLTVV.

The chain combines TRBV21-1 with TRBJ1-3; TCRdb lists TRBD1, though no DNA is available to test this call. TRBV21-1 is a known pseudogene. This CDR3 contains 15 residues. No DNA is listed. CDR3 sequence reads: CASSLDRGSGNTIYF.

This clone is deemed medium-sized (0.01 to 0.1%) by its frequency. The chain links TRBV19 to TRBJ1-2. This CDR3 is 13 amino acids long. The record lacks a DNA sequence. The germline V gene has CDR1 LNHDA and CDR2 SQIVND (reference sequence). CDR3 region: CASSRGLGYGYTF.

The chain has TRBV15 and TRBJ2-6. The CDR3 length is 17 residues. No DNA appears here. Germline V CDR1 and CDR2: LNHNV, YYDKDF (reference sequence). CDR3 sequence reads: CATSRGGGFSGANVLTF. Filled out from reference TRBV15 and TRBJ2-6, the complete variable domain reads DAMVIQNPRYQVTQFGKPVTLSCSQTLNHNVMYWYQQKSSQAPKLLFHYYDKDFNNEADTPDNFQSRRPNTSFCFLDIRSPGLGDTAMYLCATSRGGGFSGANVLTFGAGSRLTVL.

CDR3 in amino acids: CASSEYRYGEQFF. The V gene is TRBV25-1, the J gene TRBJ2-1; TCRdb designates TRBD2, a call that cannot be tested without DNA. The CDR3 runs 13 residues. No DNA sequence was recorded. The germline V gene has CDR1 MGHDK and CDR2 SYGVNS.

The chain links TRBV27 to TRBJ2-3; TCRdb outputs TRBD1, but without DNA this stays unchecked. The CDR3 has 14 amino acids. The coding DNA is unavailable. CDR1 is MNHEY and CDR2 is SMNVEV in the germline V gene (reference sequence). CDR3 sequence: CASQQGRGTDTQYF.